A selection of T cell receptor beta chains follows, all from one sample in a study of T cell repertoires in cytomegalovirus infection. From the reads, TCRdb called clonotypes with MiXCR, one entry per CDR3 protein. Here the sample spans approximately 170,000 distinct CDR3 sequences, roughly an eighth being singletons. Sequences were obtained from PBMCs. The receptors originated from a human donor in good health (CMV status not recorded). Some clones in this sample may be carry-over from other donors' samples. The CDR3 runs from the conserved cysteine through the conserved F or W. Fields, in order: J gene, clone size, D gene, V gene, CDR3 protein, CDR3 DNA. The D gene is left open where the match is weak. A clone size is listed for some rows: how often the clone was seen (once, few, many), or a class if it is expanded.

TRBJ2-3	many	TRBD2	TRBV7-2	CASSVTPSGRIDTQYF	TGTGCCAGCAGCGTCACGCCTAGCGGGAGGATAGATACGCAGTATTTT
TRBJ1-4	NA	NA	TRBV7-3	CASSLTGGNEKLFF	TGTGCCAGCAGCTTAACCGGCGGTAATGAAAAACTGTTTTTT
TRBJ2-1	NA	TRBD1	TRBV5-1	CASSRQGDANEQFF	TGCGCCAGCAGTCGACAGGGTGACGCCAATGAGCAGTTCTTC
TRBJ2-1	many	TRBD2	TRBV5-4	CASSTGLAGGPSEQFF	TGTGCCAGCAGCACCGGACTAGCGGGGGGCCCAAGTGAGCAGTTCTTC
TRBJ1-4	many	NA	TRBV25-1	CASSGSWGLEEKLFF	TGTGCCAGCAGTGGTTCCTGGGGCTTAGAGGAAAAACTGTTTTTT
TRBJ1-5	NA	NA	TRBV7-6	CASSQQQSQPQHF	TGTGCCAGCAGCCAACAGCAGAGTCAGCCCCAGCATTTT
TRBJ1-2	few	TRBD1	TRBV28	CASSPSGQGDYGYTF	TGTGCCAGCAGTCCCAGCGGACAGGGGGACTATGGCTACACCTTC
TRBJ1-1	many	NA	TRBV7-9	CASGSGATEAFF	TGTGCCAGCGGGTCAGGGGCTACTGAAGCTTTCTTT
TRBJ2-6	many	NA	TRBV6-4	CASSDNSGANVLTF	TGTGCCAGCAGTGACAACTCTGGGGCCAACGTCCTGACTTTC
TRBJ2-5	many	NA	TRBV28	CASSLAAFAQETQYF	TGTGCCAGCAGTTTAGCCGCTTTCGCTCAAGAGACCCAGTACTTC
TRBJ1-4	few	NA	TRBV5-6	CASSFGVANEKLFF	TGTGCCAGCAGCTTCGGGGTGGCTAATGAAAAACTGTTTTTT
TRBJ2-1	NA	NA	TRBV28	CASRLLAAHNEQFF	TGTGCCAGCAGGCTATTAGCGGCCCACAATGAGCAGTTCTTC
TRBJ2-2	NA	NA	TRBV20-1	CSARGVGTPNTGELFF	TGCAGTGCTAGAGGCGTAGGGACACCGAACACCGGGGAGCTGTTTTTT
TRBJ2-3	many	NA	TRBV11-2	CASSLLGPISTDTQYF	TGTGCCAGCAGCTTACTTGGACCGATCAGCACAGATACGCAGTATTTT
TRBJ2-5	few	TRBD2	TRBV20-1	CSANPFGARLAGGETQYF	TGCAGTGCTAACCCCTTTGGGGCGAGACTAGCGGGGGGGGAGACCCAGTACTTC
TRBJ1-5	once	NA	TRBV28	CASHVNSNQPQHF	TGTGCCAGCCATGTAAACAGCAATCAGCCCCAGCATTTT
TRBJ1-5	many	TRBD1	TRBV7-2	CASSLNRGHEQPQHF	TGTGCCAGCAGCTTAAACAGGGGGCATGAACAGCCCCAGCATTTT
TRBJ2-1	many	NA	TRBV28	CASSPPGGGFTNEQFF	TGTGCCAGCAGTCCCCCCGGGGGTGGCTTCACAAATGAGCAGTTCTTC
TRBJ2-1	few	TRBD1	TRBV6-2/TRBV6-3	CASISRGAPGGNEQFF	TGTGCCAGCATCTCTCGGGGAGCGCCAGGGGGCAATGAGCAGTTCTTC
TRBJ1-1	many	NA	TRBV7-9	CASSLSRLSRKGNTEAFF	TGTGCCAGCAGCTTATCTAGACTCTCACGAAAGGGAAACACTGAAGCTTTCTTT
TRBJ2-1	few	TRBD2	TRBV5-6	CASSGRTSGSGSSYNEQFF	TGTGCCAGCAGCGGGCGGACTAGCGGGAGCGGTAGCTCCTACAATGAGCAGTTCTTC
TRBJ2-7	NA	NA	TRBV18	CASSPPSRIGAMGEQYF	TGTGCCAGCTCACCACCGTCCAGGATCGGGGCCATGGGCGAGCAGTACTTC
TRBJ2-5	once	NA	TRBV12-3/TRBV12-4	CASFQSETQYF	TGTGCCAGCTTTCAAAGTGAGACCCAGTACTTC
TRBJ2-7	many	NA	TRBV7-2	CASSLSDFTYEQYF	TGTGCCAGCAGCTTATCGGACTTCACCTACGAGCAGTACTTC